Described below is a single TCR beta chain sequence and its context. Its antigen is still unknown. This entry is derived from a study of post-analysis software for immune sequencing data. Overall study results and limits: Those with multiple sclerosis, the patient group, showed significantly lower normalized Chao1 diversity than controls. Five or six TRBV segments were significantly more frequent in patients than in controls. TRBV5-6, TRBV5-1 and TRBV20-1 were among these segments.

The CDR3 extends over 13 amino acids. TCR beta cDNA libraries had unique molecular identifiers. The source material, about 0.95 to 10 million T cells, gave rise to 500,000 or so cDNA molecules. From the PCR reads, TCRdb called clonotypes with MiXCR, one entry per CDR3 protein. The sample records some 690,000 distinct CDR3 sequences, 55% to 60% being singletons. This sequence joins TRBV12-3 or TRBV12-4 and TRBJ2-4; a weak D match, TRBD1 (5 bases). The better agreement between TRBJ2-7 and the DNA end casts doubt on the J call. This receptor was obtained from a girl aged 2 to 10 with multiple sclerosis. Input material: blood. The CDR3 nucleotides are TGTGCCAGCAGTTTTCAGGGAATCCACGAGCAGTACTTC. It translates to CASSFQGIHEQYF.